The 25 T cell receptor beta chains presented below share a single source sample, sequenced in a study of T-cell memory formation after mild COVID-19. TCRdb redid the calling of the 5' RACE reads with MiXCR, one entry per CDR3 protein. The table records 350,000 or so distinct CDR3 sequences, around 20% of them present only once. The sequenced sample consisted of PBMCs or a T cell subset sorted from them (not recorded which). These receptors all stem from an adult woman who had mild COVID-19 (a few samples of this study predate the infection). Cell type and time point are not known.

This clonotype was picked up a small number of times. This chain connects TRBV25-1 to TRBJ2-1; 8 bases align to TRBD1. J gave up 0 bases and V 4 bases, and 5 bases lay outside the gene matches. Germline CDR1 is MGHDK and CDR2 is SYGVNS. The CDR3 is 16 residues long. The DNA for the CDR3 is TGTGCCAGCAGTGCCCGGACAGGGAGCTCCTACAATGAGCAGTTCTTC. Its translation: CASSARTGSSYNEQFF.

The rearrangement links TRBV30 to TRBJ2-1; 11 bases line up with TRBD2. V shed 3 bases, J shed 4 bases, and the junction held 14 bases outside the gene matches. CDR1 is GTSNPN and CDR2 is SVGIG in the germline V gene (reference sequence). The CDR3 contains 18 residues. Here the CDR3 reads CAWRAGLAGGAFYNEQFF. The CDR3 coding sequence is TGTGCCTGGAGGGCAGGGCTAGCGGGGGGAGCTTTTTACAATGAGCAGTTCTTC.

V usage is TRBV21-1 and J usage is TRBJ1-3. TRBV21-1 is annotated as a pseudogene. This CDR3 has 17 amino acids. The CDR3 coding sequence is TGTGCCAGCAGCAGAGCCTTGGGAGTACTGACTGGAAACACCATATATTTT. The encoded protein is CASSRALGVLTGNTIYF.

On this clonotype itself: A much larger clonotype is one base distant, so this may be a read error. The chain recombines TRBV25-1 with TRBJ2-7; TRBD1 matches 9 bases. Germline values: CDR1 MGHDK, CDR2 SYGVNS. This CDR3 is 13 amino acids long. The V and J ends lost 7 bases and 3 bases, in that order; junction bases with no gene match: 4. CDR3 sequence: CASNPGQGYEQYF. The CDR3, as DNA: TGTGCCAGCAACCCGGGACAGGGCTACGAGCAGTACTTC.

The CDR3 is CASSLVLIAGGTDTQYF. CDR3 DNA sequence: TGTGCCAGCAGCTTAGTCTTGATTGCAGGGGGCACAGATACGCAGTATTTT. The rearrangement uses TRBV7-2 and TRBJ2-3; possible D gene TRBD1, 6 bases. Germline V gene data show CDR1 as SGHTA and CDR2 as FQGNSA. CDR3 length equals 17 residues. Trimming took 1 base from V and 1 from J, leaving 15 bases between them.

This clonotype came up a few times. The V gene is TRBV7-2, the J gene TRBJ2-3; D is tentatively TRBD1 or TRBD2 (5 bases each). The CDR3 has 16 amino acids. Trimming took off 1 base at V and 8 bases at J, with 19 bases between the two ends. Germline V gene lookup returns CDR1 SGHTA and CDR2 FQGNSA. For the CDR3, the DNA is TGTGCCAGCAGCTTAGGACTCGGGACCGGGACCATTACGCAGTATTTT. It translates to CASSLGLGTGTITQYF.

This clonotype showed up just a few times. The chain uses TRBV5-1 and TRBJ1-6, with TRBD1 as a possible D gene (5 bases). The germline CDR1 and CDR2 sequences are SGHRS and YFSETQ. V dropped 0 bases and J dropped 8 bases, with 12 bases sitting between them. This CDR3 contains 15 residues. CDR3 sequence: CASSLDGRADSPLHF. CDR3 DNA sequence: TGCGCCAGCAGCTTGGATGGCAGGGCGGATTCACCCCTCCACTTT. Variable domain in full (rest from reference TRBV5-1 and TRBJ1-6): KAGVTQTPRYLIKTRGQQVTLSCSPISGHRSVSWYQQTPGQGLQFLFEYFSETQRNKGNFPGRFSGRQFSNSRSEMNVSTLELGDSALYLCASSLDGRADSPLHFGNGTRLTVT.

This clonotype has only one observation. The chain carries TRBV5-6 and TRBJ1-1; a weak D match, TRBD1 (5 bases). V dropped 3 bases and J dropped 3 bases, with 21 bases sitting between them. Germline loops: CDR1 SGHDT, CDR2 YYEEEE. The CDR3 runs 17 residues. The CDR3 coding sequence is TGTGCCAGCAGCTCGGGACTGGGCCCTCTGGGGGACACTGAAGCTTTCTTT. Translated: CASSSGLGPLGDTEAFF. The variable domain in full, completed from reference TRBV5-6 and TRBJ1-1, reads DAGVTQSPTHLIKTRGQQVTLRCSPKSGHDTVSWYQQALGQGPQFIFQYYEEEERQRGNFPDRFSGHQFPNYSSELNVNALLLGDSALYLCASSSGLGPLGDTEAFFGQGTRLTVV.

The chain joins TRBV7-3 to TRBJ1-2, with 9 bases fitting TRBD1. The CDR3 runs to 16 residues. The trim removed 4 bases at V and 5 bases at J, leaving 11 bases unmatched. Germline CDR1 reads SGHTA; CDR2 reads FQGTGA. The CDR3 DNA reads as TGTGCCAGCAGCTCCGGACAGGGGTTTGGGGTGTATGGCTACACCTTC. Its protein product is CASSSGQGFGVYGYTF.

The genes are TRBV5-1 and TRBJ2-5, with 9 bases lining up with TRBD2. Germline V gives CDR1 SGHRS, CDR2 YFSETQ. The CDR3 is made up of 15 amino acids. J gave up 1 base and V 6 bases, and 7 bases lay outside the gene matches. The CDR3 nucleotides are TGCGCCAGCAAGGCGCTAGCGGGGTTCCAAGAGACCCAGTACTTC. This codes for CASKALAGFQETQYF.

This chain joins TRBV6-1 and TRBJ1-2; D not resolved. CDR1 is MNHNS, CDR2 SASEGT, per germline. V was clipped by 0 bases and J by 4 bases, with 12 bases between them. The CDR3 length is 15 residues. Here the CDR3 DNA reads TGTGCCAGCAGTGAAGCCCTGTGGGGAAGCTATGGCTACACCTTC. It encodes CASSEALWGSYGYTF.

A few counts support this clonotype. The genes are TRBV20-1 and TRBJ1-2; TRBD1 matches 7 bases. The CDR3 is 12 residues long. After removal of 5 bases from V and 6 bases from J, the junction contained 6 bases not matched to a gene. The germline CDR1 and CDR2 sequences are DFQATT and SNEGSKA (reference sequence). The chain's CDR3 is CSAPPTGDGYTF. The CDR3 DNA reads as TGCAGTGCTCCTCCAACAGGGGATGGCTACACCTTC.

The CDR3 region has the DNA TGTGCCAGCAGCGCACAGGGGGATACGTACAATGAGCAGTTCTTC. Translating it yields CASSAQGDTYNEQFF. The chain joins TRBV7-9 to TRBJ2-1; TRBD1 agrees at 8 bases. Per germline, CDR1 SEHNR and CDR2 FQNEAQ (reference sequence). V lost 5 bases to trimming and J lost 4 bases; unmatched junction nucleotides: 7. CDR3 length: 15 residues.

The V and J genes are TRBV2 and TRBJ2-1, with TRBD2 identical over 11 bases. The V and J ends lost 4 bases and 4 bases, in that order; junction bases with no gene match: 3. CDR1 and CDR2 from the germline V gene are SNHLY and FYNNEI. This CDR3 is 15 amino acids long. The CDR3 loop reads CASSAVAGGYNEQFF. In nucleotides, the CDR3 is TGTGCCAGCAGTGCGGTAGCGGGGGGGTACAATGAGCAGTTCTTC.

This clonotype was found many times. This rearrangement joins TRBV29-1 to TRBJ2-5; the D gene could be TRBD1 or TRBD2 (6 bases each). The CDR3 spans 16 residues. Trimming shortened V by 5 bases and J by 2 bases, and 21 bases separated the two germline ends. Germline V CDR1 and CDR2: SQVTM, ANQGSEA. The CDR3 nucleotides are TGCAGCGTTAGTGGGGGGCCGAACCACCCACAAGAGACCCAGTACTTC. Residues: CSVSGGPNHPQETQYF.

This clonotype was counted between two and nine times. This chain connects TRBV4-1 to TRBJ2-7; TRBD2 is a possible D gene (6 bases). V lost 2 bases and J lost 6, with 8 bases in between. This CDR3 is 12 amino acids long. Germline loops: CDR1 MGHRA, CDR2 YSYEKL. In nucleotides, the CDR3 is TGCGCCAGCAGCCAATTGGGGGGCGAGCAGTACTTC. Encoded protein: CASSQLGGEQYF.

CDR3 residues: CASSYSQGSTEAFF. The CDR3 DNA follows: TGTGCCAGCAGTTACTCGCAGGGGAGTACTGAAGCTTTCTTT. The chain couples TRBV6-5 to TRBJ1-1; D possibly corresponds to TRBD1 (6 bases). Germline assignment: CDR1 MNHEY and CDR2 SVGAGI. CDR3 length: 14 residues. V was clipped by 0 bases and J by 5 bases, with 10 bases between them.

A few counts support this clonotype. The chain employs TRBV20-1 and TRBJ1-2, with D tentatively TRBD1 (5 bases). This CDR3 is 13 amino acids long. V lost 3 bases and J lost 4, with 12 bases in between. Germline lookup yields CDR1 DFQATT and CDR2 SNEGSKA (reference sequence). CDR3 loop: CSASWGGSYGYTF. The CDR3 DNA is TGCAGTGCTAGTTGGGGCGGCAGCTATGGCTACACCTTC.

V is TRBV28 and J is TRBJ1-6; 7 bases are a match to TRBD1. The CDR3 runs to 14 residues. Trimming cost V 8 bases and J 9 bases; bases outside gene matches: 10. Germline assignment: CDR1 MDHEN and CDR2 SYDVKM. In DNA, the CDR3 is TGTGCCAGCCTCCAGGGGGACCCTTCTTCACCCCTCCACTTT. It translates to CASLQGDPSSPLHF.

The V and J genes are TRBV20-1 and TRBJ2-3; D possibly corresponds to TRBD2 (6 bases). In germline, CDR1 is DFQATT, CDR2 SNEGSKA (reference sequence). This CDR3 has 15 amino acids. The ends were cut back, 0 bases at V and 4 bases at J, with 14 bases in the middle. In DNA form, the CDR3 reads TGCAGTGCTAGAGATCGGGGGAGGACCCCAGATACGCAGTATTTT. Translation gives CSARDRGRTPDTQYF.

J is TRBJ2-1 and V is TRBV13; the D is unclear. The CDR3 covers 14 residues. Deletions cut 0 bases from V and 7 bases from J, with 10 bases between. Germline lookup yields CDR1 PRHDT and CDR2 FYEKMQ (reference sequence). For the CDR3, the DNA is TGTGCCAGCAGCTTAGGAAGGAGCGTAAATGAGCAGTTCTTC. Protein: CASSLGRSVNEQFF.

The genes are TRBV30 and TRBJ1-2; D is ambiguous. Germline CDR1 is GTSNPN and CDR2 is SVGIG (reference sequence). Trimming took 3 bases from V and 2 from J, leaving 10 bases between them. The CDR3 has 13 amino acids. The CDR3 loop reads CAWRYASNYGYTF. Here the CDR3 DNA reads TGTGCCTGGAGATACGCGTCAAACTATGGCTACACCTTC.

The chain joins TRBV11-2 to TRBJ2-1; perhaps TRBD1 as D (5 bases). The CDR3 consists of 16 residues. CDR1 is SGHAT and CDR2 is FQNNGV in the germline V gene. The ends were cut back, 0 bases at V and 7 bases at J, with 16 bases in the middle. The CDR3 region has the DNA TGTGCCAGCAGCTTAGATTTCCAGGGCAGGAAGAATGAGCAGTTCTTC. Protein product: CASSLDFQGRKNEQFF.

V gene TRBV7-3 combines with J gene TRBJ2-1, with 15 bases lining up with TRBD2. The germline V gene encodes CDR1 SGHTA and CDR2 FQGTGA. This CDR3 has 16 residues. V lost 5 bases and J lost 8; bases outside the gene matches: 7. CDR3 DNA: TGTGCCAGCAGCGACGGACTAGCGGGAGGGATCGATGAGCAGTTCTTC. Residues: CASSDGLAGGIDEQFF.

The CDR3 sequence: CSANGDLSWETQYF. The CDR3 DNA is TGCAGTGCGAACGGGGACCTTTCTTGGGAGACCCAGTACTTC. The gene calls are TRBV20-1 and TRBJ2-5; the D gene could be TRBD1 or TRBD2 (5 bases each). Germline V gene lookup returns CDR1 DFQATT and CDR2 SNEGSKA (reference sequence). Trimming cost V 6 bases and J 5 bases, with 19 bases left between them. The CDR3 covers 14 residues.